The clone carrying this T cell receptor beta chain has a count of ten or more. Its antigen is currently unknown. TCRdb processed the RT-PCR reads anew with MiXCR; each CDR3 protein has one entry. Of 560,000 or so distinct CDR3 sequences in the sample, approximately 7.1% were seen once. The sample belongs to a study of response to subunit inactivated influenza vaccine. Notes on the study in general: Authors suggested each seasonal flu vaccination may recruit only limited numbers of new T cells.

V was pared by 0 bases and J by 9 bases, with 9 bases of the junction left unmatched. The CDR3 covers 16 residues. The germline gives CDR1 MNHEY, CDR2 SMNVEV (reference sequence). The origin of this receptor is a man between 45 and 75 years old who received an inactivated influenza vaccine. The V gene is TRBV27, the J gene TRBJ2-1, with 9 nucleotides matching TRBD2. The specimen was PBMCs from blood, collected around 25 months after vaccination. The CDR3 bases are TGTGCCAGCAGTTTATCGTCTGCGGGGGGGGGTGCTGAGCAGTTCTTC. This translates into CASSLSSAGGGAEQFF.